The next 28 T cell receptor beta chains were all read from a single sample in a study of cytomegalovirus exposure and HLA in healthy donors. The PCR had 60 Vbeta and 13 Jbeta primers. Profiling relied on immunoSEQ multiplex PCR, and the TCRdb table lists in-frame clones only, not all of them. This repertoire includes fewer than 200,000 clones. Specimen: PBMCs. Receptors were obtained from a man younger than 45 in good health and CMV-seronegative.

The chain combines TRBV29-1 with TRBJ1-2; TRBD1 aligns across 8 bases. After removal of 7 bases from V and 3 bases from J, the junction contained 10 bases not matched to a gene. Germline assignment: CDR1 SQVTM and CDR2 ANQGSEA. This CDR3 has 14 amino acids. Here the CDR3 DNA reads TGCAGCGGGGTTAATGCAGGGGGCGACTATGGCTACACCTTC. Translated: CSGVNAGGDYGYTF.

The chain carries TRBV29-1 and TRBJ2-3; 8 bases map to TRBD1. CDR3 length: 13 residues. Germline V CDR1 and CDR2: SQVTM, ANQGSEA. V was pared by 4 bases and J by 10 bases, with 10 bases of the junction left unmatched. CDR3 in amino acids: CSVVGGQARPQYF. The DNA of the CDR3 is TGCAGCGTTGTGGGGGGACAGGCCCGACCGCAGTATTTT.

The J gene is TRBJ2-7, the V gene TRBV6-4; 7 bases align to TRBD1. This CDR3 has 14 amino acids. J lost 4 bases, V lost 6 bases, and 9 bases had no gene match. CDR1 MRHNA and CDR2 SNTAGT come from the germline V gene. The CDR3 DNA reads TGTGCCAGCAGGGGGACAGCCTTCGGATACGAGCAGTACTTC. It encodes CASRGTAFGYEQYF.

The CDR3, as DNA: TGCAGCACACGAATAGCGGGATTTAGCAATGAGCAGTTCTTC. Encoded protein: CSTRIAGFSNEQFF. V is TRBV29-1 and J is TRBJ2-1, with TRBD2 matching 8 bases. The CDR3 runs 14 residues. With 8 bases clipped from V and 6 bases from J, the junction kept 12 bases outside the gene matches. CDR1 SQVTM and CDR2 ANQGSEA come from the germline V gene.

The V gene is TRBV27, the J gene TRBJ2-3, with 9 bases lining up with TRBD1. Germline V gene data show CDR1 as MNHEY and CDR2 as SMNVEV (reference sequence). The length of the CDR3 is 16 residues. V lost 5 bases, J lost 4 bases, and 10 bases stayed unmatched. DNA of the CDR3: TGTGCCAGCAGTGGGGGACAGGGTTGGGCCGCAGATACGCAGTATTTT. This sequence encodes CASSGGQGWAADTQYF.

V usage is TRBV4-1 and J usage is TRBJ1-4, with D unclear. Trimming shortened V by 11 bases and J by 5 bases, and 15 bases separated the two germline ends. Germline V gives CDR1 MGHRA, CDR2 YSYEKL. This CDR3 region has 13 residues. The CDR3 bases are TGCGCCGGCCGCGGAGGGATGAATGAAAAACTGTTTTTT. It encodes CAGRGGMNEKLFF.

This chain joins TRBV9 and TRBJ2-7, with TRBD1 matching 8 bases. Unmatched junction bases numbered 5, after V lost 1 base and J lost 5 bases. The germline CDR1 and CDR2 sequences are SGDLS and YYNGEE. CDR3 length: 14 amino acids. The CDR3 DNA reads TGTGCCAGCAGCGTAACAGGGGGAGGAGACGAGCAGTACTTC. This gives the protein CASSVTGGGDEQYF.

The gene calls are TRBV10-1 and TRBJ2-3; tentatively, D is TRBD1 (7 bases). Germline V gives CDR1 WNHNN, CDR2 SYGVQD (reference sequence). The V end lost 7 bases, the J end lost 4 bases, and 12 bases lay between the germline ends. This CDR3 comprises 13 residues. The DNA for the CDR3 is TGCGCCAGCAACCAGGGGGGCGCAGATACGCAGTATTTT. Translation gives CASNQGGADTQYF.

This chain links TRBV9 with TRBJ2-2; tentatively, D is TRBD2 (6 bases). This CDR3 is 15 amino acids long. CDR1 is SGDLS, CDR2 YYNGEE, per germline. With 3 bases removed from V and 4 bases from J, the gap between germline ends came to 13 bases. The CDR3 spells CASSEMGLITGELFF. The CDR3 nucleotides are TGTGCCAGCAGCGAGATGGGACTTATCACCGGGGAGCTGTTTTTT.

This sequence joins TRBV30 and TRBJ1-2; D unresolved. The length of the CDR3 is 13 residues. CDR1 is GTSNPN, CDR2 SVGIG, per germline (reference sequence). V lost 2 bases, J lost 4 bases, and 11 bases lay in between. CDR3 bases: TGTGCCTGGAGTAATCAAGCTTTCTATGGCTACACCTTC. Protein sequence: CAWSNQAFYGYTF.

The chain's CDR3 is CASRTTGWGGETQYF. CDR3 nucleotides: TGTGCCAGCAGGACCACAGGGTGGGGAGGGGAGACCCAGTACTTC. The gene calls are TRBV6-5 and TRBJ2-5, with a weak D call TRBD2 (7 bases). CDR3 length: 15 amino acids. V dropped 6 bases and J dropped 5 bases, with 19 bases sitting between them. Germline V CDR1 and CDR2: MNHEY, SVGAGI.

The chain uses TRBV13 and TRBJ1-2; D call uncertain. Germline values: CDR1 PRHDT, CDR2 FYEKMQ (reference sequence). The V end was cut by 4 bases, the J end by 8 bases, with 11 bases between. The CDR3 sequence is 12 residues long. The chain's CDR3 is CASSSLRSGYTF. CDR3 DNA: TGTGCCAGCAGCTCCCTTAGATCCGGCTACACCTTC.

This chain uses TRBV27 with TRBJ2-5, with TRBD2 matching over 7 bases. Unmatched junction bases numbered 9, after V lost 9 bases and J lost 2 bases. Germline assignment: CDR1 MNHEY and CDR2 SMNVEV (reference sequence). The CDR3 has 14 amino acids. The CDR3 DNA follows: TGTGCCAGTAGGGAGCGGGGTTCTCAAGAGACCCAGTACTTC. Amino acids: CASRERGSQETQYF.

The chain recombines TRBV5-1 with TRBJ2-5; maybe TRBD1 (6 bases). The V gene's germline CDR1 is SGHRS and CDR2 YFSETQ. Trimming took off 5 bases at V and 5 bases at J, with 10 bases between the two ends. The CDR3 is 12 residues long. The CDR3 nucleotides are TGCGCCAGCAGTAGGACAGATGAGACCCAGTACTTC. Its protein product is CASSRTDETQYF.

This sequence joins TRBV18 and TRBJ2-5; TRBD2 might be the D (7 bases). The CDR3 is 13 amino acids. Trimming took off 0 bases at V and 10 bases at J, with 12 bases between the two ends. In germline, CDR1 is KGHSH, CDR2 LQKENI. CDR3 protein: CASSPPGGGGQYF. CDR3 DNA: TGTGCCAGCTCACCACCGGGAGGGGGAGGCCAGTACTTC. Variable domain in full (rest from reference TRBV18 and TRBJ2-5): NAGVMQNPRHLVRRRGQEARLRCSPMKGHSHVYWYRQLPEEGLKFMVYLQKENIIDESGMPKERFSAEFPKEGPSILRIQQVVRGDSAAYFCASSPPGGGGQYFGPGTRLLVL.

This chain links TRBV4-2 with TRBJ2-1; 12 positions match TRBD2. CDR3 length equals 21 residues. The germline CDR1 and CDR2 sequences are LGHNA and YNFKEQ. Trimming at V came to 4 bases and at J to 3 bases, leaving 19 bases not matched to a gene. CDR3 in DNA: TGTGCCAGCAGCCTTGGGCAACCGGGGACTAGCGGGTCCCCGCTCTACAATGAGCAGTTCTTC. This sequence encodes CASSLGQPGTSGSPLYNEQFF.

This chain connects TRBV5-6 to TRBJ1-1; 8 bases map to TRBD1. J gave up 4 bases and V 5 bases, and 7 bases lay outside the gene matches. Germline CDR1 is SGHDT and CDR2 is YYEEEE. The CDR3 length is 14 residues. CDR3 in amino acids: CASSSGQGGTEAFF. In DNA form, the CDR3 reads TGTGCCAGCAGTTCTGGACAGGGCGGCACTGAAGCTTTCTTT. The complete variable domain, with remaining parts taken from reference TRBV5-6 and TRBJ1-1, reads DAGVTQSPTHLIKTRGQQVTLRCSPKSGHDTVSWYQQALGQGPQFIFQYYEEEERQRGNFPDRFSGHQFPNYSSELNVNALLLGDSALYLCASSSGQGGTEAFFGQGTRLTVV.

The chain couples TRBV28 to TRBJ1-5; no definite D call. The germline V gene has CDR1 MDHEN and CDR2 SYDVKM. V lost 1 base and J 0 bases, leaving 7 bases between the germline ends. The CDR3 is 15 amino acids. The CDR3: CASSLSVSSNQPQHF. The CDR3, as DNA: TGTGCCAGCAGTTTATCAGTTTCTAGCAATCAGCCCCAGCATTTT. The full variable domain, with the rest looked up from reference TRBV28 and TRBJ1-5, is DVKVTQSSRYLVKRTGEKVFLECVQDMDHENMFWYRQDPGLGLRLIYFSYDVKMKEKGDIPEGYSVSREKKERFSLILESASTNQTSMYLCASSLSVSSNQPQHFGDGTRLSIL.

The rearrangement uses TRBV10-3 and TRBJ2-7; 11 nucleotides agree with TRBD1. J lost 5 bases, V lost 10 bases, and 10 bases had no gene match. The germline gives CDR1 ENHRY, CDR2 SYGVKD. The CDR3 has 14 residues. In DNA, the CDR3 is TGTGCCACCTACGTAGGACAGGGGGCCGACGAGCAGTACTTC. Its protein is CATYVGQGADEQYF.

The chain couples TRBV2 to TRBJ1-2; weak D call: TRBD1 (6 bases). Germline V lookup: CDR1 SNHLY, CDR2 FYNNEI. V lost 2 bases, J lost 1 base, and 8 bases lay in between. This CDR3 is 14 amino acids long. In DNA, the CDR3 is TGTGCCAGCAGTGAAACAGGGCTTAACTATGGCTACACCTTC. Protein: CASSETGLNYGYTF. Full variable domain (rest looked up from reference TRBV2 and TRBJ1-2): EPEVTQTPSHQVTQMGQEVILRCVPISNHLYFYWYRQILGQKVEFLVSFYNNEISEKSEIFDDQFSVERPDGSNFTLKIRSTKLEDSAMYFCASSETGLNYGYTFGSGTRLTVV.

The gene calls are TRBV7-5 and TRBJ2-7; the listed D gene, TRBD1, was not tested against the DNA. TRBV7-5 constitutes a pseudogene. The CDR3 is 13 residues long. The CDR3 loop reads CARSLTRGFEQYF. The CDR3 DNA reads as TGTGCCAGAAGCTTGACCAGGGGCTTCGAGCAGTACTTC.

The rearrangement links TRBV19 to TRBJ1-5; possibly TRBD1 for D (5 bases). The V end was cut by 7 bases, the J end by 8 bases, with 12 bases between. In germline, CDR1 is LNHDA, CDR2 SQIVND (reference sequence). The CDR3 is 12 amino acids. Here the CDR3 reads CASTAGYEPQHF. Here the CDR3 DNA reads TGTGCCAGTACGGCAGGGTATGAGCCCCAGCATTTT.

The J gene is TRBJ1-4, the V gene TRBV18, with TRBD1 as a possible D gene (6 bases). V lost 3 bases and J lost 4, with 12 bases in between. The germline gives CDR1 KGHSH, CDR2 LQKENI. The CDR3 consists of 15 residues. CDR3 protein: CASSPRDKYNEKLFF. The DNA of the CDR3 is TGTGCCAGCTCACCCCGGGACAAATATAATGAAAAACTGTTTTTT.

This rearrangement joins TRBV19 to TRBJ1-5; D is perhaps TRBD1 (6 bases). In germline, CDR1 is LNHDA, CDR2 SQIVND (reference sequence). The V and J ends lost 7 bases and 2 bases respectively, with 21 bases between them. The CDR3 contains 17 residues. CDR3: CASNNPRRDTGNQPQHF. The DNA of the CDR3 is TGTGCCAGTAACAATCCTCGACGGGACACTGGCAATCAGCCCCAGCATTTT.

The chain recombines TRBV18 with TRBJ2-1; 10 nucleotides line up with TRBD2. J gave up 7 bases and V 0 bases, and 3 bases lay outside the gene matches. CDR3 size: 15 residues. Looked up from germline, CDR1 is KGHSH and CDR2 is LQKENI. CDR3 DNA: TGTGCCAGCTCACCACCTAGCGGGAGGTTGAATGAGCAGTTCTTC. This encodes CASSPPSGRLNEQFF.

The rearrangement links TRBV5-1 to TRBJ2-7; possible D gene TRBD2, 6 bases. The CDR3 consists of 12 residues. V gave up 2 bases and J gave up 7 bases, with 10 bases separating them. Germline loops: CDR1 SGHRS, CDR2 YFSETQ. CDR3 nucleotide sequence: TGCGCCAGCAGCTTTACAGGAGGGGAGCAGTACTTC. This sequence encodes CASSFTGGEQYF.

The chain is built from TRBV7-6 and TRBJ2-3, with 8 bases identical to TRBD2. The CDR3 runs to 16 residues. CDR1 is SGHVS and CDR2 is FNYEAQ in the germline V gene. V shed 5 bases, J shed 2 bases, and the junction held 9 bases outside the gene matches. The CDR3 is CASSLAWRGDTDTQYF. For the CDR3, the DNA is TGTGCCAGCAGCCTGGCCTGGCGGGGGGACACAGATACGCAGTATTTT.

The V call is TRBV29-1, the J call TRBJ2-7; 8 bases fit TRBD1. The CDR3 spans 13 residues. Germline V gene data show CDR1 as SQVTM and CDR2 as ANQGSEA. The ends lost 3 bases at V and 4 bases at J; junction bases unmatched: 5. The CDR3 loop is CSVDGQGQYEQYF. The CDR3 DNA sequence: TGCAGCGTTGATGGACAGGGACAGTACGAGCAGTACTTC.